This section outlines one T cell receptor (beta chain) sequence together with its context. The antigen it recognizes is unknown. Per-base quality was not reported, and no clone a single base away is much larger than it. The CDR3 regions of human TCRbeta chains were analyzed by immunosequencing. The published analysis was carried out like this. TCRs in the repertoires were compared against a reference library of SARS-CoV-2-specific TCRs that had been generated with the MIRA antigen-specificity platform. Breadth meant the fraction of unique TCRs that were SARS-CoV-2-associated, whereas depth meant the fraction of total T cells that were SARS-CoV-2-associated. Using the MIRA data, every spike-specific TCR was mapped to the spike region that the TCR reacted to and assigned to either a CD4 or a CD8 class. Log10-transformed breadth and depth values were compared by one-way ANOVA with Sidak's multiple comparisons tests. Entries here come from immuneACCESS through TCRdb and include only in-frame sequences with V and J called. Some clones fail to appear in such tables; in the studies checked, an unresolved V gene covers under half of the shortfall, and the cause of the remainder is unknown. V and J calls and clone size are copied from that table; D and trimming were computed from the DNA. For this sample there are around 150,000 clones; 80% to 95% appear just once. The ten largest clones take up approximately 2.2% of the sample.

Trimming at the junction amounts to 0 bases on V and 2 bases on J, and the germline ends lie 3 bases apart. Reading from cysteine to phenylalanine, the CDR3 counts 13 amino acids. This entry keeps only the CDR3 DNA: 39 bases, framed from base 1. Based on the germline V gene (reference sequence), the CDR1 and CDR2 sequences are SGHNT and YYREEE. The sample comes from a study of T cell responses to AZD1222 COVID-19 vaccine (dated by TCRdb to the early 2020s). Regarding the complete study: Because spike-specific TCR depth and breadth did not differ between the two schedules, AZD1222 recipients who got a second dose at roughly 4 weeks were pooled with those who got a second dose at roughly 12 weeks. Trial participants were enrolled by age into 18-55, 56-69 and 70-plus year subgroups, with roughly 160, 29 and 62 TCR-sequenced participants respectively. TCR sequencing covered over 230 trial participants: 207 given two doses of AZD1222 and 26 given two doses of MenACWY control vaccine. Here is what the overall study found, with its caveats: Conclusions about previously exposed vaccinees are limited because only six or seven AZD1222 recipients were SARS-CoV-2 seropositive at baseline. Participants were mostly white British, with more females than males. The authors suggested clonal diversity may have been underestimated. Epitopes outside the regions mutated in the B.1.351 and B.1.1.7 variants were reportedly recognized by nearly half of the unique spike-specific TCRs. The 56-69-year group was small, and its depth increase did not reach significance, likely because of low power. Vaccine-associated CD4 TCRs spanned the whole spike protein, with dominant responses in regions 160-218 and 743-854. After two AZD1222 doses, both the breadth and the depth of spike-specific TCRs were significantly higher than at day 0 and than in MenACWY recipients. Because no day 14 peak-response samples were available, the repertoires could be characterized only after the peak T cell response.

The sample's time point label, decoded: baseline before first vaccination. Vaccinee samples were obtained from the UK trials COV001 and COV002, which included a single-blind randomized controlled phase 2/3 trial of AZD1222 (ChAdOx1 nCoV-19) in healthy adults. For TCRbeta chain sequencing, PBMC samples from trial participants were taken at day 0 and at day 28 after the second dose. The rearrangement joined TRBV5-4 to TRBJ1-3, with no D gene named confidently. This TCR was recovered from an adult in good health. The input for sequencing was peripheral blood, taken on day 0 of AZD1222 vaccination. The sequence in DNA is TGTGCCAGCAGCTTGGAGCCTGGAAACACCATATATTTT. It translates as CASSLEPGNTIYF.